This T cell receptor beta chain was captured in a study of identical twins. This clonotype was detected many times. The CDR3 covers 12 residues. Germline CDR1 is SGHRS and CDR2 is YFSETQ. Trimming took 5 bases from V and 6 from J, leaving 9 bases between them. Each CDR3 protein is one row after TCRdb ran MiXCR on the 5' RACE reads. The repertoire holds 600,000 to 700,000 distinct CDR3 sequences, with approximately 21% as singletons. The same sample was also studied in work on T cells expressing NK-cell markers.

The chain has TRBV5-1 and TRBJ2-1, with D possibly being TRBD2 (6 bases). This TCR derives from a woman aged 18-29 years in good health. Sequences were obtained from PBMCs. CDR3 nucleotides: TGCGCCAGCAGTAGACTAGGCAATGAGCAGTTCTTC. Protein: CASSRLGNEQFF.